This T cell receptor beta chain is from a study of identical twins. The CDR3 is made up of 15 amino acids. Trimming cost V 8 bases and J 2 bases, with 17 bases left between them. Germline assignment: CDR1 ENHRY and CDR2 SYGVKD. On this clonotype: Its specificity is unknown.

A single record per CDR3 protein comes from TCRdb applying MiXCR to the 5' RACE reads. The sample lists approximately 260,000 distinct CDR3 sequences; about 8.3% were seen once. Study-level points and caveats: Cord blood's abundant beta clonotypes had fewer insertions, unlike memory repertoires. Sequences that were out-of-frame, alpha and twin-shared displayed an excess of low generation probability.

These sequences were also reported in another study, on yellow fever vaccine responses in identical twins.

Material: CD8+ T cells sorted from blood. This receptor was taken from a woman aged 18-29 years in good health. This sequence joins TRBV10-3 and TRBJ2-3; either TRBD1 or TRBD2 may fit D (5 bases each). The CDR3 coding sequence is TGTGCCATCCGCCTGGGGGAAATTTCCACAGATACGCAGTATTTT. Protein: CAIRLGEISTDTQYF.